The present T cell receptor (beta chain) was sequenced within a study of shared clonotypes between healthy human individuals (dated by TCRdb to between 2020 and 2021). For the wider study: The cohort included a few men and two women between 18 and 49 years of age. To estimate repertoire size and how much clonotypes are shared between individuals, the study performed deep sequencing of blood TCR repertoires from a few healthy adults. Libraries were prepared and TCR repertoires were sequenced by different laboratories using diverse techniques, in order to increase sequencing depth and limit assay-specific biases. Each donor's leukapheresis produced roughly between roughly 0.94 and 9.5 billion PBMCs. For each donor, CD4 naive and CD4 memory were each run on three plates, CD8 naive on two plates, and CD8 memory on one plate. Beyond this particular receptor, the publication reports: Sharing across a handful of donors was observed for approximately 5% of naive CD4, under 4% of naive CD8, over 2% of memory CD4, and about 0.39% of memory CD8 clonotypes. Naive subsets generally had larger estimated clonotype richness than memory subsets did. The genetic and exposure-history diversity represented was limited by the small number of donors. Higher generation probabilities were observed for clonotypes shared by all four sorted-subset donors than for non-shared clonotypes. Pairwise subsampling indicated that sequencing depth was expected to affect the degree of clonotype sharing among donors. Rarefaction of sorted-subset datasets indicated incomplete sequencing despite the large sequencing depth. Only blood was sampled, and tissue TCR repertoires likely differ from those in blood.

Donors were healthy HIV-negative adults with no recently reported acute infections or vaccinations. Every donor was a Caucasian adult living in Nashville, Tennessee, USA. CD4+ T cells were enriched through magnetic negative selection, after which naive cells were positively selected on CD45RA and the remaining negative fraction served as the memory subset. Blood was obtained by leukapheresis, after which PBMCs were separated by Ficoll-Histopaque density gradient centrifugation and cryopreserved in liquid nitrogen vapor phase. Analytical flow cytometry was used to check the purity and quantity of each magnetically sorted T cell population. Genomic DNA was isolated from each sorted fraction and quantified by UV absorbance on a Nanodrop 2000c. Using the deep immunoSEQ assay, multiplex PCR amplified TCR CDR3 regions from genomic DNA. For each cell subset, the extracted genomic DNA was distributed evenly across all wells of several immunoSEQ 96-well plates, and each plate served as one replicate. For sorted subsets, around 200 ng genomic DNA, equal to about 30,000 T cell genomes, was loaded into each replicate PCR. The purified libraries were quantified using a Qubit 3.0 fluorometer, sized with a Bioanalyzer 2100, and then quantified again using the KAPA Library Quantification kit. Each immunoSEQ 96-well plate was sequenced on its own single-read 150-cycle Illumina NextSeq 550 flow cell. In the authors' own workflow: Because only junctional sequences without quality scores were contained in the immunoSEQ output, filtering matching that applied to full-length reads could not be performed. To assign V/J genes and CDR3, sequences were annotated using PyIR, a Python wrapper for IgBLAST v1.9, with IMGT germline references. Any read was removed if the V/J assignment was weak (E-value above 1e-6), the CDR3 was missing, or the read contained stop codons, out-of-frame junctions, or ambiguous translated residues. V3J clonotypes were defined by identical inferred V gene, J gene, and CDR3 amino acid sequence. The percentage overlap between two repertoires was calculated by dividing the number of shared unique clonotypes by the size of the smaller repertoire. Repertoire richness was assessed with RTK rarefaction, the Chao1 estimator, and Recon v2.1 estimates of unobserved clonotypes. Generation probabilities for all TCRbeta clonotypes obtained by the gDNA method from several donors were computed using OLGA. TCRdb re-hosts the immuneACCESS table, in-frame sequences only. Its copies lack some clones; in the studies checked, an unresolved V gene accounts for under half of them, and the cause for the rest is not known. The V and J calls and clone size come from that table; D and trimming were worked out from the DNA. The sample data list about 1,500,000 clones, and around 95% of these were observed just once. Roughly 1.2% of the sample comes from the top ten.

Here V drops 5 bases and J drops 0 bases, and the junction holds 15 bases not matched to any gene. CDR1 SEHNR and CDR2 FQNEAQ were looked up in the germline V gene (reference sequence). The CDR3 starts with the cysteine, ends with the phenylalanine, and has 19 residues. Only CDR3 DNA is held: 57 bases, read in frame from base 1. A word on this clone: Its cognate antigen has yet to be identified. No base quality information exists; no much larger clone differs at one position.

The chain uses TRBV7-9 and TRBJ1-4, with 7 bases aligning to TRBD1. Sequencing was performed on naive CD4+ T cells sorted from blood. The cell subset or site label here, explained by the study, means: CD45RA+ positively selected. The receptor was isolated from a man aged 30 to 39 in good health. The CDR3 protein is CASSQPAGPGGATNEKLFF. The bases read TGTGCCAGCAGCCAACCGGCTGGACCAGGGGGGGCAACTAATGAAAAACTGTTTTTT. The variable domain in full, with residues beyond the CDR3 obtained from the reference TRBV7-9 and TRBJ1-4 genes, is DTGVSQNPRHKITKRGQNVTFRCDPISEHNRLYWYRQTLGQGPEFLTYFQNEAQLEKSRLLSDRFSAERPKGSFSTLEIQRTEQGDSAMYLCASSQPAGPGGATNEKLFFGSGTQLSVL.